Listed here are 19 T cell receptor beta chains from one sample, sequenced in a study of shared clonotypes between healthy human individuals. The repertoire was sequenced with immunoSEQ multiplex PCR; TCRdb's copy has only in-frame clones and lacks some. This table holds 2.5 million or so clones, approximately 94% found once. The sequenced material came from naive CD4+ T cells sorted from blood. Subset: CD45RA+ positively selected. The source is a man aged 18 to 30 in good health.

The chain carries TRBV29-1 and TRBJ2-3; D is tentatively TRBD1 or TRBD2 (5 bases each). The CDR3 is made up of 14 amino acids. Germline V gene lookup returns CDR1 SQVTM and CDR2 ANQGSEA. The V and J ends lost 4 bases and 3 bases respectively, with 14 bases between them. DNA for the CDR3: TGCAGCGTTGTCCCCGAGGGGAATACAGATACGCAGTATTTT. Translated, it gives CSVVPEGNTDTQYF.

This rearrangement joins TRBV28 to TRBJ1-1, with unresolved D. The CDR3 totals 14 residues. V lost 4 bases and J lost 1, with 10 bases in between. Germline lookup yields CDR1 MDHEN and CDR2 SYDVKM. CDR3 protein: CASSSPGSNTEAFF. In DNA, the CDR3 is TGTGCCAGCAGTTCCCCCGGTTCGAACACTGAAGCTTTCTTT.

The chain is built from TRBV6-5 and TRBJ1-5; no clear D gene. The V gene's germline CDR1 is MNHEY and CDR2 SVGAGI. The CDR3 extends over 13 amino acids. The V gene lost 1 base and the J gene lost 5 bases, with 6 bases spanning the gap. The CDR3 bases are TGTGCCAGCAGTTACTGGCGGGATCAGCCCCAGCATTTT. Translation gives CASSYWRDQPQHF.

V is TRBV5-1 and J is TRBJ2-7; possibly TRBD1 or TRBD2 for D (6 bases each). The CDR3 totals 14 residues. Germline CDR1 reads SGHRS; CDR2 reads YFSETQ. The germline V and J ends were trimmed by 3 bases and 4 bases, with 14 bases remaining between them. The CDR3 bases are TGCGCCAGCAGCTACGGGGGCTCACTTTACGAGCAGTACTTC. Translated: CASSYGGSLYEQYF.

CDR3 in DNA: TGTGCCAGCACCCCCGGGACTACTAAAAACATTCAGTACTTC. Its translation: CASTPGTTKNIQYF. The J gene is TRBJ2-4, the V gene TRBV5-4; 7 bases align to TRBD2. CDR1 is SGHNT and CDR2 is YYREEE in the germline V gene (reference sequence). J lost 4 bases, V lost 6 bases, and 7 bases had no gene match. The CDR3 runs to 14 residues.

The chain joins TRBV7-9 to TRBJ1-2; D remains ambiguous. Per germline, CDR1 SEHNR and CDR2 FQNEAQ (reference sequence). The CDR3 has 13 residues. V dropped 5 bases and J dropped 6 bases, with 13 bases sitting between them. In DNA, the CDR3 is TGTGCCAGCAGCCTTCTACCGGCTGATGGCTACACCTTC. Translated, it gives CASSLLPADGYTF. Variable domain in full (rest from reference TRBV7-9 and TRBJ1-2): DTGVSQNPRHKITKRGQNVTFRCDPISEHNRLYWYRQTLGQGPEFLTYFQNEAQLEKSRLLSDRFSAERPKGSFSTLEIQRTEQGDSAMYLCASSLLPADGYTFGSGTRLTVV.

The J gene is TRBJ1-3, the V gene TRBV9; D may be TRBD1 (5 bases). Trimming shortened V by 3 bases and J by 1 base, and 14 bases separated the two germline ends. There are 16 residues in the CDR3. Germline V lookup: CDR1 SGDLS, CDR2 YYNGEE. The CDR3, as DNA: TGTGCCAGCAGCGGAGGAAGGGGAAATTCTGGAAACACCATATATTTT. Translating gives CASSGGRGNSGNTIYF.

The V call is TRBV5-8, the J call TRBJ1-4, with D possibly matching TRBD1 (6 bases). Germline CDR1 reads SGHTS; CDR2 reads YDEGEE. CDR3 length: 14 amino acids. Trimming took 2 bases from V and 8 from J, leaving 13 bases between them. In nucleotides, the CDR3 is TGTGCCAGCAGCTTAGACGGGGGACACGAAAAACTGTTTTTT. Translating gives CASSLDGGHEKLFF.

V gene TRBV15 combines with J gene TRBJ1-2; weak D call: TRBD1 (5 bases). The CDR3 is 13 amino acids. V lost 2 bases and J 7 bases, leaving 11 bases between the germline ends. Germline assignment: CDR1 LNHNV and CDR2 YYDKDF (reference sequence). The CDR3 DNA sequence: TGTGCCACCAGCAGATCGGGACTTCCTGGCTACACCTTC. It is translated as CATSRSGLPGYTF.

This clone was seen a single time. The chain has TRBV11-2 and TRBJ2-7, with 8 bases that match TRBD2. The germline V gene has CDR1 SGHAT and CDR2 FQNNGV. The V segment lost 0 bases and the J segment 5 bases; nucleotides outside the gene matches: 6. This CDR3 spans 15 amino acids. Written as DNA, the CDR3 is TGTGCCAGCAGCTTAGATAGCGGGATTGTCGACGAGCAGTACTTC. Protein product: CASSLDSGIVDEQYF.

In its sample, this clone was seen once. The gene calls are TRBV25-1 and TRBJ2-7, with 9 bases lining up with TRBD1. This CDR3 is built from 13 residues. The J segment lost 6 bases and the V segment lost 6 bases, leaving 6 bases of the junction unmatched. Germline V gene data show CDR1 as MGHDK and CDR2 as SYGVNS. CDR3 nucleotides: TGTGCCAGCAGCCGCGTACAGGGGGCCGAGCAGTACTTC. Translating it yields CASSRVQGAEQYF.

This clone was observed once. The CDR3 is CASSLRFSTDTQYF. DNA for the CDR3: TGTGCCAGCTCACTACGGTTTAGCACAGATACGCAGTATTTT. The rearrangement joins TRBV18 to TRBJ2-3; no clear D gene. Germline CDR1 reads KGHSH; CDR2 reads LQKENI. The CDR3 loop spans 14 amino acids. V gave up 4 bases and J gave up 0 bases, with 8 bases separating them.

The CDR3 is CASSYIASGLQETQYF. CDR3 nucleotides: TGTGCCAGCAGTTACATTGCTAGCGGTTTGCAAGAGACCCAGTACTTC. This chain connects TRBV6-5 to TRBJ2-5; 7 nucleotides agree with TRBD2. The CDR3 consists of 16 residues. Losses at the gene ends were 2 bases for V and 2 bases for J; bases not matched to a gene: 8. Germline V gives CDR1 MNHEY, CDR2 SVGAGI.

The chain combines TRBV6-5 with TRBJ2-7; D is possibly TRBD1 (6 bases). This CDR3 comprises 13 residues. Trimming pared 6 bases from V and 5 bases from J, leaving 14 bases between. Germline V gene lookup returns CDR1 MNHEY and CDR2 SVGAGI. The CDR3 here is CASRRTGFNEQYF. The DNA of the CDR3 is TGTGCCAGCAGACGAACAGGGTTCAACGAGCAGTACTTC.

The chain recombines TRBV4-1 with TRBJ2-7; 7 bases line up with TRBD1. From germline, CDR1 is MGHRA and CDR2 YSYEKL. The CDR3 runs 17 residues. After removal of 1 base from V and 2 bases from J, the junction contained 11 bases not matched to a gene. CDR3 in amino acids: CASSQGNRGQGTYEQYF. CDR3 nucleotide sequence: TGCGCCAGCAGCCAAGGAAACAGGGGTCAAGGGACCTACGAGCAGTACTTC.

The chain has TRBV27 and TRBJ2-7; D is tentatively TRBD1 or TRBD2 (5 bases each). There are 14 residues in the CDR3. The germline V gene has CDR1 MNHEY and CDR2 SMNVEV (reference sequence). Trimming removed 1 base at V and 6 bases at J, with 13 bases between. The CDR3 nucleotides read TGTGCCAGCAGTTTATGGGGGAATCTAGGCGAGCAGTACTTC. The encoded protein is CASSLWGNLGEQYF.

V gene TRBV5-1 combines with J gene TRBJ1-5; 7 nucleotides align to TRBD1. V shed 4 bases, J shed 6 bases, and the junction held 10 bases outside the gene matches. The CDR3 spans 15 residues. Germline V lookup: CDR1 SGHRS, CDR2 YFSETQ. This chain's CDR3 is CASSEDTGVSQPQHF. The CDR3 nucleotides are TGCGCCAGCAGCGAGGATACAGGGGTTAGTCAGCCCCAGCATTTT.

The CDR3 DNA sequence: TGTGCCAGCTCGAAGGGCTCCGGTAATTCACCCCTCCACTTT. The encoded protein is CASSKGSGNSPLHF. This rearrangement joins TRBV9 to TRBJ1-6; no firm D call. Trimming stripped 7 bases from V and 6 bases from J, with 14 bases between. The CDR3 totals 14 residues. From germline, CDR1 is SGDLS and CDR2 YYNGEE.

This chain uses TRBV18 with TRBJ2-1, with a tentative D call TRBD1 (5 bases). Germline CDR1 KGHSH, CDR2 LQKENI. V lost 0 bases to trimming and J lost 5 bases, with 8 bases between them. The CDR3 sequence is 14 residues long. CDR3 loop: CASSPPGQHNEQFF. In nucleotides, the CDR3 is TGTGCCAGCTCACCACCGGGGCAGCACAATGAGCAGTTCTTC.